The T cell receptor beta chain described here comes from a study of post-analysis software for immune sequencing data. Background on the study: Disease courses included relapsing-remitting, secondary progressive and progressive-relapsing multiple sclerosis. General study findings and limits: TRBV5-6, TRBV5-1 and TRBV20-1 were among roughly 5 TRBV segments more frequent in patients than controls. When compared against controls, multiple sclerosis patients showed significantly lower normalized Chao1 diversity. Same-batch samples co-clustered strongly by F measure.

The germline CDR1 and CDR2 sequences are MNHEY and SMNVEV (reference sequence). V was cut by 4 bases and J by 7 bases, with 13 bases left in between. CDR3 length: 13 residues. This clonotype was recorded a few times. The target antigen is unknown. Built from TCR beta cDNA, the libraries had unique molecular identifiers in them. T cells numbering about 0.95 to 10 million yielded around 500,000 cDNA molecules. TCRdb reprocessed the PCR reads via MiXCR and lists one record per CDR3 protein. This table holds some 450,000 distinct CDR3 sequences, roughly 45% found once. This rearrangement joins TRBV27 to TRBJ1-2, with a possible D match to TRBD1 (6 bases). The receptor was derived from a girl under 18 with multiple sclerosis. Sequenced material: blood. CDR3 in DNA: TGTGCCAGCAGTTGGGGGGCGATCGGTGGCTACACCTTC. Protein sequence: CASSWGAIGGYTF.